This TCR beta chain was sequenced for a study of cytomegalovirus exposure and HLA in healthy donors. Study background: The 95 million to 120 million unique TCR beta sequences, from roughly 170 million T cells, were found by an earlier analysis.

There are 15 residues in the CDR3. Germline CDR1 and CDR2: LGHNA and YSLEER. Trimming cost V 5 bases and J 0 bases, with 14 bases left between them. PCR used 60 Vbeta primers and 13 Jbeta primers. Assay: immunoSEQ multiplex PCR; the TCRdb copy retains only in-frame clones and omits some. This repertoire shows about 130,000 clones, roughly 85% found once; its top ten account for roughly 1.2%. Healthy people donating bone marrow made up the donors. The chain links TRBV4-3 to TRBJ2-7; D remains ambiguous. The TCR sequence derives from a boy younger than 18 in good health and CMV-seronegative. Sequencing was performed on PBMCs. CDR3 in DNA: TGCGCCAGCAGCTCGCGACTGGAACTCTCCTACGAGCAGTACTTC. It specifies CASSSRLELSYEQYF.